The T cell receptor (beta chain) described here comes from a study of HIV-infected patients and healthy controls. cDNA was made from about 500 ng RNA using alpha and beta constant primers. Alpha and beta chain libraries were made separately by chain-specific third strand synthesis with multiplexing indices. TCRdb called the 5' RACE reads again in MiXCR, with one record for every CDR3 protein. The repertoire has 8,500 to 11,000 distinct CDR3 sequences, approximately 8% of them found once; the top ten carry roughly 3.6%. Remarks on this clonotype: Its antigen is as yet unknown.

Study-wide results and limits: HIV-infected patients shared fewer CDR3 sequences between individuals than healthy controls. HIV+ repertoires were severely depleted of MAIT alpha-chain CDR3s, unlike healthy controls.

Whole blood was used without fractionation, so all unsorted peripheral T cells were included. An approximately 2.4 ml peripheral blood sample was taken for RNA. V lost 3 bases, J lost 5 bases, and 11 bases lay in between. Germline V gives CDR1 SGHVS, CDR2 FQNEAQ. The CDR3 consists of 13 residues. The rearrangement links TRBV7-8 to TRBJ2-7; perhaps D is TRBD1 or TRBD2 (6 bases each). The sample comprised blood. The sequence came from an adult in good health. The CDR3: CASSFGGGNEQYF. In DNA, the CDR3 is TGTGCCAGCAGCTTCGGGGGCGGGAACGAGCAGTACTTC. The full variable domain, completed using reference TRBV7-8 and TRBJ2-7, is GAGVSQSPRYKVAKRGQDVALRCDPISGHVSLFWYQQALGQGPEFLTYFQNEAQLDKSGLPSDRFFAERPEGSVSTLKIQRTQQEDSAVYLCASSFGGGNEQYFGPGTRLTVT.